These 2 T cell receptor beta chains came from one sample sequenced in a study of T-cell memory formation after mild COVID-19. A single record per CDR3 protein comes from TCRdb applying MiXCR to the 5' RACE reads. The data contain approximately 240,000 distinct CDR3 sequences, around 15% of them singletons. The specimen was PBMCs or a T cell subset sorted from them (not recorded which). The receptors were gathered from a man aged 18 to 30 who had mild COVID-19 (a few samples of this study predate the infection). Cell type and time point are not known.

This rearrangement joins TRBV5-1 to TRBJ1-4; D remains unclear. CDR1 and CDR2 (germline): SGHRS, YFSETQ. Trimming removed 5 bases from V and 5 bases from J, with 13 bases in between. The CDR3 totals 14 residues. The CDR3 here is CASRRYSQNEKLFF. The CDR3 DNA reads as TGCGCCAGCAGACGCTACAGTCAGAATGAAAAACTGTTTTTT. The full variable domain, rest sourced from reference TRBV5-1 and TRBJ1-4, is KAGVTQTPRYLIKTRGQQVTLSCSPISGHRSVSWYQQTPGQGLQFLFEYFSETQRNKGNFPGRFSGRQFSNSRSEMNVSTLELGDSALYLCASRRYSQNEKLFFGSGTQLSVL.

This chain joins TRBV5-1 and TRBJ2-3; TRBD2 agrees at 10 bases. The CDR3 has 13 residues. CDR1 and CDR2 from the germline V gene are SGHRS and YFSETQ. Trimming took 3 bases from V and 6 from J; bases not matched to a gene: 1. In DNA form, the CDR3 reads TGCGCCAGCAGCTCACTAGCGGGGGATACGCAGTATTTT. It specifies CASSSLAGDTQYF.